The 27 T cell receptor beta chains reported below all come from one sample, sequenced in a study of blood T cell repertoires in COVID-19. Generated by immunoSEQ multiplex PCR, the TCRdb table keeps only in-frame clones and is missing some. The table records fewer than 60,000 clones, 85% to 90% of them present only once. What was sequenced was peripheral blood. The source is a woman aged 55-69 years with COVID-19, enrolled during active disease.

The chain couples TRBV6-5 to TRBJ1-5, with D hard to call. Germline values: CDR1 MNHEY, CDR2 SVGAGI. The length of the CDR3 is 12 residues. With 6 bases removed from V and 7 bases from J, the gap between germline ends came to 10 bases. CDR3 residues: CASRRANQPQHF. The CDR3 DNA sequence: TGTGCCAGCAGGAGGGCCAACCAGCCCCAGCATTTT.

This chain links TRBV6-6 with TRBJ2-1; 8 positions match TRBD1. The CDR3 has 15 residues. Germline trimming cut 6 bases from V and 4 bases from J; bases unmatched to any gene: 8. Germline CDR1 MNHNY, CDR2 SVGAGI (reference sequence). The CDR3 DNA reads TGTGCCAGCAGCCCACAGGGGGATATGTACAATGAGCAGTTCTTC. Protein: CASSPQGDMYNEQFF.

The V gene is TRBV6-5, the J gene TRBJ2-3, with a possible D match to TRBD2 (6 bases). Germline V CDR1 and CDR2: MNHEY, SVGAGI. Trimming removed 5 bases at V and 2 bases at J, with 14 bases between. The CDR3 has 15 residues. The CDR3 sequence: CASSNTGTLTDTQYF. CDR3 coding DNA: TGTGCCAGCAGTAATACCGGGACTCTCACAGATACGCAGTATTTT.

The rearrangement joins TRBV5-4 to TRBJ1-4; 10 nucleotides line up with TRBD1. The CDR3 extends over 15 amino acids. V lost 4 bases and J lost 7; bases outside the gene matches: 7. Germline V gene lookup returns CDR1 SGHNT and CDR2 YYREEE (reference sequence). As DNA, the CDR3 is TGTGCCAGCAGCGAGCGACAGGGGGCAAGTGAAAAACTGTTTTTT. It translates to CASSERQGASEKLFF.

The chain has TRBV30 and TRBJ1-4, with 10 bases identical to TRBD1. With V trimmed by 3 bases and J by 7 bases, 2 bases remained unmatched. CDR3 length: 13 amino acids. Germline V lookup: CDR1 GTSNPN, CDR2 SVGIG (reference sequence). The DNA of the CDR3 is TGTGCCTGGAGGACAGGGGGCGGTGAAAAACTGTTTTTT. As protein: CAWRTGGGEKLFF.

This chain connects TRBV2 to TRBJ2-7; 8 nucleotides align to TRBD1. CDR3 length: 12 amino acids. Germline CDR1 and CDR2: SNHLY and FYNNEI. Unmatched junction bases numbered 4, after V lost 6 bases and J lost 6 bases. The CDR3 here is CASRPDRGEQYF. CDR3 nucleotide sequence: TGTGCCAGCAGGCCCGACAGGGGCGAGCAGTACTTC.

CDR3 sequence: CASSPQGLAGRGEQYF. CDR3 DNA: TGTGCCAGCAGCCCCCAGGGACTAGCGGGACGGGGCGAGCAGTACTTC. The chain uses TRBV11-2 and TRBJ2-7; 13 bases fit TRBD2. V trimming: 5 bases; J trimming: 6 bases; junction bases outside the gene matches: 10. This CDR3 region has 16 residues. Germline CDR1 SGHAT, CDR2 FQNNGV. The variable domain in full, completed from reference TRBV11-2 and TRBJ2-7, reads EAGVAQSPRYKIIEKRQSVAFWCNPISGHATLYWYQQILGQGPKLLIQFQNNGVVDDSQLPKDRFSAERLKGVDSTLKIQPAKLEDSAVYLCASSPQGLAGRGEQYFGPGTRLTVT.

J is TRBJ2-7 and V is TRBV5-1; 8 bases line up with TRBD2. The CDR3 has 13 amino acids. Germline V lookup: CDR1 SGHRS, CDR2 YFSETQ. The ends lost 7 bases at V and 6 bases at J; junction bases unmatched: 9. This CDR3 reads CASRSERESEQYF. The CDR3 DNA follows: TGCGCCAGCCGATCCGAGCGGGAGAGCGAGCAGTACTTC.

V is TRBV30 and J is TRBJ1-2; 10 bases fit TRBD1. V lost 0 bases to trimming and J lost 11 bases; unmatched junction nucleotides: 6. CDR3 length equals 13 residues. Looked up from germline, CDR1 is GTSNPN and CDR2 is SVGIG (reference sequence). The CDR3, as DNA: TGTGCCTGGAGTGTATGGGACAGGGGTTCTTACACCTTC. Translating gives CAWSVWDRGSYTF.

The genes are TRBV10-1 and TRBJ1-1; D perhaps matches TRBD1 (6 bases). Germline V lookup: CDR1 WNHNN, CDR2 SYGVQD (reference sequence). V was shortened by 6 bases and J by 2 bases, with 13 bases between the two germline ends. This CDR3 spans 14 amino acids. The CDR3 reads CASSLTGENTEAFF. For the CDR3, the DNA is TGCGCCAGCAGCCTGACAGGTGAAAACACTGAAGCTTTCTTT.

This clone was counted a few times. The J gene is TRBJ2-6, the V gene TRBV4-2, with 7 positions matching TRBD2. This CDR3 contains 17 residues. Germline lookup yields CDR1 LGHNA and CDR2 YNFKEQ. Trimming at V came to 0 bases and at J to 2 bases, leaving 4 bases not matched to a gene. CDR3 coding DNA: TGTGCCAGCAGCCAAGATTGGAGCGGGGCTGGGGCCAACGTCCTGACTTTC. It is translated as CASSQDWSGAGANVLTF.

The chain recombines TRBV19 with TRBJ1-4; TRBD1 is a possible D gene (6 bases). CDR3 length: 16 amino acids. Germline V gives CDR1 LNHDA, CDR2 SQIVND (reference sequence). Trimming shortened V by 3 bases and J by 0 bases, and 11 bases separated the two germline ends. The CDR3 DNA is TGTGCCAGTAGTATTAGGACAGTAGCAACTAATGAAAAACTGTTTTTT. Protein product: CASSIRTVATNEKLFF.

The CDR3: CASSVGGGRGETQYF. CDR3 nucleotide sequence: TGTGCCAGCAGCGTAGGGGGCGGGAGAGGAGAGACCCAGTACTTC. This chain links TRBV9 with TRBJ2-5, with 7 positions matching TRBD2. The CDR3 extends over 15 amino acids. Per germline, CDR1 SGDLS and CDR2 YYNGEE. The V gene end was trimmed by 0 bases and the J gene end by 4 bases; junction bases not matched to a gene: 6.

This chain uses TRBV5-1 with TRBJ2-5; 13 nucleotides line up with TRBD2. With 4 bases clipped from V and 0 bases from J, the junction kept 3 bases outside the gene matches. CDR3 length equals 16 residues. CDR1 and CDR2 from the germline V gene are SGHRS and YFSETQ. CDR3 nucleotides: TGCGCCAGCAGCCAGGGACTAGCGGGGAACCAAGAGACCCAGTACTTC. It codes for CASSQGLAGNQETQYF.

The chain links TRBV18 to TRBJ2-7; TRBD1 is a possible D gene (5 bases). V lost 6 bases, J lost 4 bases, and 16 bases lay in between. This CDR3 is built from 14 residues. Germline V gives CDR1 KGHSH, CDR2 LQKENI. This CDR3 reads CASSSARVGYEQYF. In DNA, the CDR3 is TGTGCCAGCTCCTCGGCCAGGGTTGGTTACGAGCAGTACTTC. The whole variable domain, filled in from reference TRBV18 and TRBJ2-7, reads NAGVMQNPRHLVRRRGQEARLRCSPMKGHSHVYWYRQLPEEGLKFMVYLQKENIIDESGMPKERFSAEFPKEGPSILRIQQVVRGDSAAYFCASSSARVGYEQYFGPGTRLTVT.

The chain employs TRBV7-8 and TRBJ2-7; no firm D call. The CDR3 is made up of 13 amino acids. Between the trimmed V and J ends, which lost 4 bases and 3 bases, there was a span of 10 bases. Germline lookup yields CDR1 SGHVS and CDR2 FQNEAQ. Here the CDR3 reads CASSSYSVYEQYF. The DNA of the CDR3 is TGTGCCAGCAGCTCATATTCAGTCTACGAGCAGTACTTC. The full variable domain, in which reference TRBV7-8 and TRBJ2-7 provide the parts outside the CDR3, is GAGVSQSPRYKVAKRGQDVALRCDPISGHVSLFWYQQALGQGPEFLTYFQNEAQLDKSGLPSDRFFAERPEGSVSTLKIQRTQQEDSAVYLCASSSYSVYEQYFGPGTRLTVT.

V is TRBV18 and J is TRBJ2-7; weak D call: TRBD1 (6 bases). The germline V gene has CDR1 KGHSH and CDR2 LQKENI. This CDR3 region has 12 residues. Deletions cut 2 bases from V and 6 bases from J, with 8 bases between. The CDR3 nucleotides read TGTGCCAGCTCACCAGGGGGCAGCGAGCAGTACTTC. Amino acids: CASSPGGSEQYF.

The chain is built from TRBV28 and TRBJ2-1, with 10 nucleotides matching TRBD2. Germline assignment: CDR1 MDHEN and CDR2 SYDVKM. The V segment lost 3 bases and the J segment 4 bases; nucleotides outside the gene matches: 21. CDR3 length: 21 amino acids. The CDR3 DNA sequence: TGTGCCAGCAGTTTCCCCCCCCCAGGGGTCCAAAAGCGGGAGGGTTACAATGAGCAGTTCTTC. Translation gives CASSFPPPGVQKREGYNEQFF.

As DNA, the CDR3 is TGTGCCAGCAGCGCTGACAGGGCTGGAAACACCATATATTTT. It yields the protein CASSADRAGNTIYF. The chain couples TRBV2 to TRBJ1-3; 7 bases agree with TRBD1. V shed 6 bases and J 2 bases; nucleotides not matched to a gene: 4. Germline-derived CDR1 and CDR2 are SNHLY and FYNNEI. CDR3 length: 14 residues.

The chain employs TRBV19 and TRBJ1-2; D possibly corresponds to TRBD1 (6 bases). Trimming removed 4 bases from V and 4 bases from J, with 13 bases in between. Germline V lookup: CDR1 LNHDA, CDR2 SQIVND (reference sequence). There are 14 residues in the CDR3. Here the CDR3 DNA reads TGTGCCAGTAGTACCGGGGACACTTTCTATGGCTACACCTTC. It specifies CASSTGDTFYGYTF.

The chain carries TRBV3-1 (or the pseudogene TRBV3-2) and TRBJ2-5, with 11 nucleotides matching TRBD1. From germline, CDR1 is LGHDT and CDR2 YNNKEL (reference sequence). The CDR3 spans 14 residues. J was trimmed by 5 bases and V by 6 bases; bases with no gene match: 5. The CDR3 loop is CASSRGQGGETQYF. CDR3 DNA: TGTGCCAGCAGTCGGGGACAGGGGGGGGAGACCCAGTACTTC.

This clone was counted only a few times. The chain is built from TRBV29-1 and TRBJ2-1; 8 nucleotides line up with TRBD2. The length of the CDR3 is 14 residues. CDR1 and CDR2 (germline): SQVTM, ANQGSEA. Trimming removed 3 bases from V and 6 bases from J; junction bases left unmatched: 7. This CDR3 reads CSVDTGRAGNEQFF. The CDR3 DNA reads TGCAGCGTTGACACCGGGAGGGCGGGCAATGAGCAGTTCTTC.

The chain uses TRBV4-1 and TRBJ1-4; TRBD1 agrees at 8 bases. The CDR3 spans 17 residues. V shed 4 bases, J shed 6 bases, and the junction held 13 bases outside the gene matches. Germline-derived CDR1 and CDR2 are MGHRA and YSYEKL. CDR3 nucleotide sequence: TGCGCCAGCAGCCTAGCCGGGACAGGATTGTCAGATGAAAAACTGTTTTTT. It specifies CASSLAGTGLSDEKLFF.

This clone was observed once. The chain links TRBV4-1 to TRBJ1-2; 10 nucleotides agree with TRBD1. CDR3 length: 19 amino acids. The V segment lost 0 bases and the J segment 4 bases; nucleotides outside the gene matches: 14. The germline CDR1 and CDR2 sequences are MGHRA and YSYEKL. CDR3 sequence reads: CASSQDWGDRGLLSYGYTF. The CDR3 bases are TGCGCCAGCAGCCAAGATTGGGGGGACAGGGGTCTTCTGTCCTATGGCTACACCTTC.

The chain uses TRBV6-2 or TRBV6-3 and TRBJ2-5; no firm D call. Germline lookup yields CDR1 MNHEY and CDR2 SVGEGT. V was trimmed by 5 bases and J by 5 bases, leaving 18 bases between them. This CDR3 comprises 15 residues. As DNA, the CDR3 is TGTGCCAGCAGTCTGAACAGCCTTACACTTGAGACCCAGTACTTC. Residues: CASSLNSLTLETQYF.

V usage is TRBV3-1 (or the pseudogene TRBV3-2) and J usage is TRBJ1-5; D gene unclear. CDR3 size: 15 residues. The ends were cut back, 4 bases at V and 0 bases at J, with 10 bases in the middle. Per the germline V gene, CDR1 is LGHDT and CDR2 is YNNKEL (reference sequence). The CDR3 sequence: CASSPVLDSNQPQHF. As DNA, the CDR3 is TGTGCCAGCAGCCCGGTCCTCGATAGCAATCAGCCCCAGCATTTT.

The genes are TRBV7-3 and TRBJ2-5, with a tentative D call TRBD2 (6 bases). The CDR3 extends over 16 amino acids. Between the trimmed V and J ends, which lost 5 bases and 2 bases, there was a span of 18 bases. Germline V gives CDR1 SGHTA, CDR2 FQGTGA. The CDR3: CASSPRGAGSQETQYF. The CDR3 region has the DNA TGTGCCAGCAGCCCTCGAGGGGCGGGATCACAAGAGACCCAGTACTTC.